The clone carrying this T cell receptor beta chain was observed many times. The antigen remains undetermined. This record belongs to a study of CD8+CD57+ T cells in acquired aplastic anemia. Study-wide context: Recorded DNA amounts for sorted CD4+ and CD8+ cells had an average of 3.2 ug.

The template for TCR beta VDJ and CDR3 sequence profiling was genomic DNA. TCRdb redid the calling of the reads with MiXCR, one entry per CDR3 protein. The sample holds some 290,000 distinct CDR3 sequences, 45% to 65% seen once. Study-wide findings and caveats: No significant patient-versus-control difference appeared in CD8+ Simpson's diversity.

Germline lookup yields CDR1 LGHDT and CDR2 YNNKEL (reference sequence). This CDR3 is 14 amino acids long. With 1 base clipped from V and 4 bases from J, the junction kept 3 bases outside the gene matches. This TCR came from a human donor with severe aplastic anemia or a healthy control (not recorded which). The V and J genes are TRBV3-1 and TRBJ1-2; TRBD1 agrees at 7 bases. Sample: sorted CD4+, CD8+, or CD8+CD57+ T cells (not recorded which) from PBMCs. CDR3 DNA: TGTGCCAGCAGCCAAGGGGACAGCAGCTATGGCTACACCTTC. The encoded protein is CASSQGDSSYGYTF.